Listed below are T cell receptor beta chains from one sample, sequenced in a study of blood T cell repertoires in COVID-19. Assay: immunoSEQ multiplex PCR; the TCRdb copy retains only in-frame clones and omits some. Among more than 200,000 clones listed, about 88% were seen once. Source material: peripheral blood. These receptors came from a woman in her fifties or sixties with acute or convalescent COVID-19. Both conserved end residues are part of each CDR3. Fields, in order: D gene, clone size, V gene, J gene, CDR3 protein, CDR3 DNA. A D gene is named only where the DNA matches it firmly. Part of the rows lack a size; the others show once, few, many or a class for expanded clones.

NA	NA	TRBV19	TRBJ1-1	CASTGRGLNTEAFF	TGTGCCAGTACTGGGAGGGGTTTGAACACTGAAGCTTTCTTT
NA	NA	TRBV6-6	TRBJ2-2	CASTEGGADGELFF	TGTGCCAGCACCGAAGGGGGGGCAGACGGGGAGCTGTTTTTT
TRBD1	NA	TRBV5-1	TRBJ1-2	CASSSGQGRSHGYTF	TGCGCCAGCAGCTCCGGACAGGGGAGAAGCCATGGCTACACCTTC
NA	NA	TRBV6-2/TRBV6-3	TRBJ1-5	CASSGQAVSQPQHF	TGTGCCAGCAGCGGGCAGGCCGTTTCTCAGCCCCAGCATTTT
TRBD2	NA	TRBV7-9	TRBJ2-1	CASSSNLAGERSEQFF	TGTGCCAGCAGCTCCAATCTAGCGGGAGAAAGATCTGAGCAGTTCTTC
NA	NA	TRBV11-2	TRBJ1-1	CASSFPGRTEAFF	TGTGCCAGCAGCTTTCCAGGCCGCACTGAAGCTTTCTTT
TRBD2	NA	TRBV12-3/TRBV12-4	TRBJ2-5	CASISGRGETQYF	TGTGCCAGCATCAGCGGGAGAGGAGAGACCCAGTACTTC
TRBD1	once	TRBV6-5	TRBJ1-2	CASSYSPGGWYGYTF	TGTGCCAGCAGTTACTCGCCAGGGGGCTGGTATGGCTACACCTTC
TRBD2	once	TRBV5-1	TRBJ2-5	CASSLPAGVGQETQYF	TGCGCCAGCAGCCTGCCAGCGGGGGTAGGGCAAGAGACCCAGTACTTC
NA	once	TRBV30	TRBJ1-5	CAWNQGSNQPQHF	TGTGCCTGGAACCAGGGTAGCAATCAGCCCCAGCATTTT
NA	NA	TRBV6-5	TRBJ2-1	CASSRTRASYNEQFF	TGTGCCAGCAGCCGAACTAGAGCCTCCTACAATGAGCAGTTCTTC
TRBD2	once	TRBV4-1	TRBJ2-2	CASRGAGIGELFF	TGCGCCAGCAGGGGAGCGGGAATCGGGGAGCTGTTTTTT
TRBD1	few	TRBV3-1/TRBV3-2	TRBJ1-4	CASSLQTGVMEKLFF	TGTGCCAGCAGCCTCCAGACAGGGGTTATGGAAAAACTGTTTTTT
NA	few	TRBV14	TRBJ2-1	CASSHRTIYNEQFF	TGTGCCAGCAGCCATCGGACTATTTACAATGAGCAGTTCTTC
NA	NA	TRBV29-1	TRBJ2-1	CSVNPGYNEQFF	TGCAGCGTTAATCCGGGATACAATGAGCAGTTCTTC
NA	NA	TRBV7-2	TRBJ2-1	CASSTVGVVGNEQFF	TGTGCCAGCAGCACCGTGGGAGTAGTGGGGAATGAGCAGTTCTTC
TRBD1	NA	TRBV19	TRBJ1-6	CASSIHSTGANSPLHF	TGTGCCAGTAGTATTCACTCGACAGGGGCTAATTCACCCCTCCACTTT
TRBD1	NA	TRBV20-1	TRBJ2-5	CSASRQGARETQYF	TGCAGTGCTAGTAGGCAGGGGGCGCGAGAGACCCAGTACTTC
NA	NA	TRBV6-5	TRBJ1-1	CASSRNRQRNTEAFF	TGTGCCAGCAGCCGAAACCGACAGCGAAACACTGAAGCTTTCTTT
NA	NA	TRBV27	TRBJ1-5	CASSLWQGNQPQHF	TGTGCCAGCAGTTTATGGCAGGGGAATCAGCCCCAGCATTTT
NA	NA	TRBV7-6	TRBJ1-4	CASSADSIFEKLFF	TGTGCCAGCAGCGCTGACAGCATCTTTGAAAAACTGTTTTTT
NA	once	TRBV3-1/TRBV3-2	TRBJ2-5	CASSQDHRAGETQYF	TGTGCCAGCAGCCAAGACCACAGGGCAGGGGAGACCCAGTACTTC
TRBD2	NA	TRBV25-1	TRBJ2-3	CASSEPGLVKDTQYF	TGTGCCAGCAGTGAACCGGGACTAGTAAAGGATACGCAGTATTTT
NA	NA	TRBV5-1	TRBJ1-2	CASSLDGSPGYGYTF	TGCGCCAGCAGCTTGGACGGGAGTCCTGGCTATGGCTACACCTTC
NA	NA	TRBV20-1	TRBJ1-3	CSATLLHTIYF	TGCAGTGCTACCCTATTGCACACCATATATTTT
NA	NA	TRBV10-2	TRBJ2-1	CASIRGGSYNEQFF	TGCGCCAGCATAAGGGGGGGTTCCTACAATGAGCAGTTCTTC
TRBD1	NA	TRBV7-9	TRBJ1-1	CASSATYRGTEAFF	TGTGCCAGCAGCGCGACGTACAGGGGAACTGAAGCTTTCTTT
NA	NA	TRBV18	TRBJ1-3	CASSQGQGNTIYF	TGTGCCAGCTCACAGGGGCAGGGAAACACCATATATTTT
TRBD1	NA	TRBV4-1	TRBJ1-1	CASSPNLGQVMNTEAFF	TGCGCCAGCAGCCCCAACCTAGGACAGGTGATGAACACTGAAGCTTTCTTT